This entry is about one T cell receptor beta chain. The data were produced by immunoSEQ multiplex PCR, yet TCRdb's version contains in-frame clones alone and is incomplete. The sample records roughly 120,000 clones, over 85% being singletons. The CDR3 contains 14 residues. V lost 2 bases and J 5 bases, leaving 13 bases between the germline ends. The germline gives CDR1 MNHEY, CDR2 SMNVEV (reference sequence). The sample is drawn from a study of control samples from healthy donors and cancer patients. The sequenced material came from blood. This sequence was found in a man aged 25-45 years in good health. V and J are TRBV27 and TRBJ2-7; D is unresolved. The CDR3: CASSLTDLRHEQYF. The CDR3 DNA reads as TGTGCCAGCAGTTTAACAGACCTCCGGCACGAGCAGTACTTC.